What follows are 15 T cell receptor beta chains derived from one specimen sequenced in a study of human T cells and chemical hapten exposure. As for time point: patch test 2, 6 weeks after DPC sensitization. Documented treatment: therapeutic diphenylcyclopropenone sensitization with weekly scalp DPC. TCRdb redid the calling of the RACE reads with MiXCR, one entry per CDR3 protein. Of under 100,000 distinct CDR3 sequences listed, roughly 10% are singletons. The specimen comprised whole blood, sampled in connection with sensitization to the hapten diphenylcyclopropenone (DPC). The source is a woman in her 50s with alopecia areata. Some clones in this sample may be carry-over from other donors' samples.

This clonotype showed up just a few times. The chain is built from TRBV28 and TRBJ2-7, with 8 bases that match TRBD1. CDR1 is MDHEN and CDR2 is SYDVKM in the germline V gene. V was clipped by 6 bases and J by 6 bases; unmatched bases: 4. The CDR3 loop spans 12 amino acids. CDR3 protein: CASRAGGPEQYF. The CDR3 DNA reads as TGTGCCAGCAGGGCAGGGGGCCCCGAGCAGTACTTC.

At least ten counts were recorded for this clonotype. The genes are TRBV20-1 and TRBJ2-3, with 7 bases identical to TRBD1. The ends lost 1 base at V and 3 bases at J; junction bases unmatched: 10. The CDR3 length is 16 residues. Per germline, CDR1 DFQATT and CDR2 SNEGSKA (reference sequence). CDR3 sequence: CSARVGTAGGTDTQYF. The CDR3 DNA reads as TGCAGTGCTAGAGTTGGTACGGCAGGGGGAACAGATACGCAGTATTTT.

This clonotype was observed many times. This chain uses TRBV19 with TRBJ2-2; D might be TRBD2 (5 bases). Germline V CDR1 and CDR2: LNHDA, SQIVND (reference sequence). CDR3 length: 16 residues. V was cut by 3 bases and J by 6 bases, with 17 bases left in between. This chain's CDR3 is CASSIIRGLFAGELFF. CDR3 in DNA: TGTGCCAGTAGTATTATAAGAGGGTTGTTTGCCGGGGAGCTGTTTTTT.

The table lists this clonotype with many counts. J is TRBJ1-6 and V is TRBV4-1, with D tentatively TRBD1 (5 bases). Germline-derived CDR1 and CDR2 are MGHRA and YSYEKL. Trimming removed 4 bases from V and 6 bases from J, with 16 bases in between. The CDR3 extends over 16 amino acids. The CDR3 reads CASSLDQGRSNSPLHF. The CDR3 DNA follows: TGCGCCAGCAGCCTGGATCAGGGAAGGAGTAATTCACCCCTCCACTTT.

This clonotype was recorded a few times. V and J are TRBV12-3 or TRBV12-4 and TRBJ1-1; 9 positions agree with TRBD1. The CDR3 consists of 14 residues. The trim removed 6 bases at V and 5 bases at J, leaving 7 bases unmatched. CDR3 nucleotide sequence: TGTGCCAGCAGCTTAACAGGGGGCGGGACTGAAGCTTTCTTT. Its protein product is CASSLTGGGTEAFF.

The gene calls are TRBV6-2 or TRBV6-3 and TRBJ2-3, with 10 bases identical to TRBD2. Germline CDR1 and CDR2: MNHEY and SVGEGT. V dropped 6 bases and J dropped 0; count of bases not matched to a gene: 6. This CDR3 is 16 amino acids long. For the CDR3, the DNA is TGTGCCAGCAGCCTCAGACTAGCGGGTAGCACAGATACGCAGTATTTT. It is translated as CASSLRLAGSTDTQYF.

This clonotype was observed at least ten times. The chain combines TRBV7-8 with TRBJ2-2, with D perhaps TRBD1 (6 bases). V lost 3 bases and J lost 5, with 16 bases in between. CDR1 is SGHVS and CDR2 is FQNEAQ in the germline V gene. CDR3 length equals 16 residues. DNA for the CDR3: TGTGCCAGCAGCTTGCCGTCGACAGGAGCTACCGGGGAGCTGTTTTTT. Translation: CASSLPSTGATGELFF.

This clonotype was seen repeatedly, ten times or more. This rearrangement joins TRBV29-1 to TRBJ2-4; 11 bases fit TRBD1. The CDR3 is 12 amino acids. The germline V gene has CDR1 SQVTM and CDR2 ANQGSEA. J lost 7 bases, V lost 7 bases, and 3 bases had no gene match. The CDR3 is CSGGTGGNIQYF. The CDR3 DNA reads TGCAGCGGTGGGACAGGGGGTAACATTCAGTACTTC.

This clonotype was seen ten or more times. CDR3 in DNA: TGTGCCTGGAGTGGACTAGCGGGACAGGGGCAGTTCTTC. Residues: CAWSGLAGQGQFF. The V gene is TRBV30, the J gene TRBJ2-1; 11 bases match TRBD2. The CDR3 covers 13 residues. Looked up from germline, CDR1 is GTSNPN and CDR2 is SVGIG (reference sequence). J lost 12 bases, V lost 1 base, and 5 bases had no gene match.

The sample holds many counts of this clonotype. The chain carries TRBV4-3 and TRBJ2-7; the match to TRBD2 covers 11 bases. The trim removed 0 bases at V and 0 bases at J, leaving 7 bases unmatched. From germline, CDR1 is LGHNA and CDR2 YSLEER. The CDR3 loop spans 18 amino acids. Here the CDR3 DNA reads TGCGCCAGCAGCCAAGATCTCACTAGCGGGAGTAGCTCCTACGAGCAGTACTTC. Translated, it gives CASSQDLTSGSSSYEQYF.

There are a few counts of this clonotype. CDR3 in amino acids: CASSQELQETQYF. CDR3 sequence (DNA): TGTGCCAGCAGCCAAGAACTCCAAGAGACCCAGTACTTC. The gene calls are TRBV14 and TRBJ2-5; no reliable D call. V was trimmed by 0 bases and J by 1 base, leaving 3 bases between them. This CDR3 region has 13 residues. Per germline, CDR1 SGHDN and CDR2 FVKESK.

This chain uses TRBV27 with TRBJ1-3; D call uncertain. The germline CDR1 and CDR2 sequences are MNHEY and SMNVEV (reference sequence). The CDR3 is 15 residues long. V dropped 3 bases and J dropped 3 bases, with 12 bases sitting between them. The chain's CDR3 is CASSLAKGGGNTIYF. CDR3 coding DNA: TGTGCCAGCAGTTTGGCTAAGGGAGGTGGAAACACCATATATTTT.

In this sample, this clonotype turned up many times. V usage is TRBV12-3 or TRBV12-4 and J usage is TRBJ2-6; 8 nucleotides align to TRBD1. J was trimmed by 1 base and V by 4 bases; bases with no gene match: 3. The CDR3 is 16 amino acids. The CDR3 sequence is CASSSQGASGANVLTF. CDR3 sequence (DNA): TGTGCCAGCAGTTCTCAGGGGGCTTCTGGGGCCAACGTCCTGACTTTC.

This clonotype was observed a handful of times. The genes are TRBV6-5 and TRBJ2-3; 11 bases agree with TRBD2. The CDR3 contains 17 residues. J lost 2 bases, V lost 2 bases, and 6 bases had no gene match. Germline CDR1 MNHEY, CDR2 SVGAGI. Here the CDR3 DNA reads TGTGCCAGCAGTTACGATCGACTAGCGGGGATCACAGATACGCAGTATTTT. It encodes CASSYDRLAGITDTQYF.

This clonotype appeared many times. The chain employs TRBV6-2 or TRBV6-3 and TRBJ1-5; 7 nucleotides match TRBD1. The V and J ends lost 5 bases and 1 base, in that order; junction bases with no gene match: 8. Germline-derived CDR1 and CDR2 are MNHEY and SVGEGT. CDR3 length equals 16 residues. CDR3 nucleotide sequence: TGTGCCAGCAGTGACAGGGACCGTTCGAGCAATCAGCCCCAGCATTTT. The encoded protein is CASSDRDRSSNQPQHF.